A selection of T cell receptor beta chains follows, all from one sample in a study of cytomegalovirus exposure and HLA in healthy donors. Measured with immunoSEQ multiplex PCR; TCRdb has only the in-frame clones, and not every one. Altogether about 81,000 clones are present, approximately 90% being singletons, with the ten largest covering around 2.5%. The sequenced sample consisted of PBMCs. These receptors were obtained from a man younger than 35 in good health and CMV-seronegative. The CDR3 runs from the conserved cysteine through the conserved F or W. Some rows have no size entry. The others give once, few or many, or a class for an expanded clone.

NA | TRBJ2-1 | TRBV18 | CASSPPRGPQTSGSKFF
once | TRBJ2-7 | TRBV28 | CASSLTGGLSEQYF
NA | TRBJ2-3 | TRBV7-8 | CASSLERTSADTQYF
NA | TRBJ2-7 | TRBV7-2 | CASSLGGGSYEQYF
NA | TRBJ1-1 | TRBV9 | CASSHRLGTEAFF
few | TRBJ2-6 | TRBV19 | CASSIRIVGGDSGANVLTF
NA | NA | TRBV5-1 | CASSLSTLSYEQYF
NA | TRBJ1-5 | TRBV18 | CASSRQPNQPQHF
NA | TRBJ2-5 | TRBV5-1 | CASSLARGLRETQYF
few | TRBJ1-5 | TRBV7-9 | CASSLDDAGPQPQHF
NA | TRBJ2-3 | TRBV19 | CASSPGTTTHTQYF
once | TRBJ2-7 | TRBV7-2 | CASSLGALSSYEQYF
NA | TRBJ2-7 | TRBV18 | CASSRGQGSEQYF
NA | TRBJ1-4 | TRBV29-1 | CSNRDRVKNENEKLFF
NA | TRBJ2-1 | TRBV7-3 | CASSPLSRINEQFF
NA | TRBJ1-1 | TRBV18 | CASSPFIPGQGLNTEAFF
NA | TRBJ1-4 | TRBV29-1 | CSVDGGQGTGEKLFF